Listed here are 8 T cell receptor beta chains from one sample, sequenced in a study of cytomegalovirus exposure and HLA in healthy donors. TCRdb's table, derived via immunoSEQ multiplex PCR, lists solely in-frame clones and lacks some. The sample holds 150,000 to 200,000 clones, 86% seen once. Sequences were obtained from PBMCs. These receptor sequences come from a woman under 30 in good health and CMV-seronegative.

The table lists this clone with a count of one. The V call is TRBV9, the J call TRBJ2-5; perhaps TRBD1 as D (5 bases). Germline values: CDR1 SGDLS, CDR2 YYNGEE. Trimming left V 0 bases short and J 4 bases short, with 16 bases between. The CDR3 contains 16 residues. CDR3 protein: CASSVDPQGAGETQYF. In nucleotides, the CDR3 is TGTGCCAGCAGCGTAGATCCGCAGGGTGCAGGAGAGACCCAGTACTTC.

This clone occurred once. J is TRBJ2-3 and V is TRBV6-5; D is perhaps TRBD2 (6 bases). There are 15 residues in the CDR3. The germline gives CDR1 MNHEY, CDR2 SVGAGI. Between the trimmed V and J ends, which lost 6 bases and 4 bases, there was a span of 17 bases. CDR3 protein: CASRAGRTEPDTQYF. The CDR3 region has the DNA TGTGCCAGCAGGGCGGGGCGGACCGAACCAGATACGCAGTATTTT.

This sequence joins TRBV18 and TRBJ1-1; D possibly corresponds to TRBD1 (6 bases). V was pared by 4 bases and J by 6 bases, with 9 bases between. Germline-derived CDR1 and CDR2 are KGHSH and LQKENI. This CDR3 comprises 12 residues. CDR3 protein: CASSLRGSEAFF. The CDR3 nucleotides are TGTGCCAGCTCACTCAGGGGTTCTGAAGCTTTCTTT. Variable domain in full (rest from reference TRBV18 and TRBJ1-1): NAGVMQNPRHLVRRRGQEARLRCSPMKGHSHVYWYRQLPEEGLKFMVYLQKENIIDESGMPKERFSAEFPKEGPSILRIQQVVRGDSAAYFCASSLRGSEAFFGQGTRLTVV.

The V gene is TRBV27, the J gene TRBJ1-2; TRBD1 is a possible D gene (5 bases). The CDR3 length is 17 residues. V was pared by 9 bases and J by 4 bases, with 27 bases between. The V gene's germline CDR1 is MNHEY and CDR2 SMNVEV (reference sequence). Here the CDR3 DNA reads TGTGCCAGTAGAAACTGGAGGCCCGGGACTCCCGGCTATGGCTACACCTTC. This gives the protein CASRNWRPGTPGYGYTF.

V is TRBV9 and J is TRBJ2-3; the D gene is possibly TRBD2 (5 bases). Deletions cut 5 bases from V and 5 bases from J, with 15 bases between. Germline V gives CDR1 SGDLS, CDR2 YYNGEE. The CDR3 is made up of 14 amino acids. The CDR3 DNA follows: TGTGCCAGCAGTAGGTTCGGGGATGGAGATACGCAGTATTTT. Its translation is CASSRFGDGDTQYF.

Worth noting for this clone: The junction differs from germline at one of its ends, possibly a read error. This chain uses TRBV19 with TRBJ1-2; a weak D match, TRBD1 (5 bases). CDR1 and CDR2 from the germline V gene are LNHDA and SQIVND (reference sequence). This CDR3 comprises 11 residues. Here the CDR3 DNA reads TGTGCCAGTAGTATAGGCGCAGGGCGGTCTTTC. Translation gives CASSIGAGRSF.

The V gene is TRBV18, the J gene TRBJ2-7; TRBD1 matches 7 bases. CDR3 length equals 14 residues. Unmatched junction bases numbered 7, after V lost 1 base and J lost 7 bases. The germline V gene encodes CDR1 KGHSH and CDR2 LQKENI. Here the CDR3 DNA reads TGTGCCAGCTCACCACTGGACAGGCCAGTGGAGCAGTACTTC. Translated: CASSPLDRPVEQYF.

This clone was seen a single time. This chain uses TRBV9 with TRBJ2-2; 7 bases line up with TRBD1. V lost 4 bases and J lost 4; bases outside the gene matches: 7. CDR1 and CDR2 from the germline V gene are SGDLS and YYNGEE. The CDR3 extends over 15 amino acids. The CDR3 coding sequence is TGTGCCAGCAGCTCCGGGACAGTCTCCACCGGGGAGCTGTTTTTT. The encoded protein is CASSSGTVSTGELFF.